Presented here are 32 T cell receptor beta chains from one specimen sequenced in a study of cytomegalovirus exposure and HLA in healthy donors. PCR used 60 Vbeta primers and 13 Jbeta primers. TCRdb's table, derived via immunoSEQ multiplex PCR, lists solely in-frame clones and lacks some. This table holds approximately 210,000 clones. Sequenced: PBMCs. The receptors derive from a woman aged 25 to 45 in good health and CMV-seropositive.

V and J are TRBV4-1 and TRBJ2-5; 7 bases match TRBD1. The CDR3 sequence is 14 residues long. CDR1 MGHRA and CDR2 YSYEKL come from the germline V gene. With 7 bases clipped from V and 1 base from J, the junction kept 6 bases outside the gene matches. The CDR3 spells CASKGTASQETQYF. CDR3 coding DNA: TGCGCCAGCAAGGGGACAGCTAGCCAAGAGACCCAGTACTTC.

V is TRBV2 and J is TRBJ2-3, with 10 nucleotides matching TRBD1. The CDR3 sequence is 16 residues long. V dropped 0 bases and J dropped 3; count of bases not matched to a gene: 3. Germline CDR1 reads SNHLY; CDR2 reads FYNNEI. CDR3 protein: CASSEAGTGVTDTQYF. CDR3 in DNA: TGTGCCAGCAGTGAAGCGGGGACAGGGGTGACAGATACGCAGTATTTT.

The chain employs TRBV6-5 and TRBJ1-4, with TRBD1 identical over 10 bases. Trimming at V came to 5 bases and at J to 8 bases, leaving 5 bases not matched to a gene. The germline V gene has CDR1 MNHEY and CDR2 SVGAGI. CDR3 size: 14 residues. CDR3 sequence reads: CASSPGTGDEKLFF. As DNA, the CDR3 is TGTGCCAGCAGTCCCGGGACAGGGGACGAAAAACTGTTTTTT.

The chain recombines TRBV5-1 with TRBJ2-5; D is undetermined. The CDR3 runs 14 residues. The V gene's germline CDR1 is SGHRS and CDR2 YFSETQ. The ends were cut back, 3 bases at V and 5 bases at J, with 14 bases in the middle. DNA of the CDR3: TGCGCCAGCAGCTCGGGTCTTAGGTGGGAGACCCAGTACTTC. Translation gives CASSSGLRWETQYF.

On this clone: One junction end does not reproduce the germline sequence, and a read error may be involved. The chain uses TRBV4-3 and TRBJ2-1; D is undetermined. Germline V lookup: CDR1 LGHNA, CDR2 YSLEER. The length of the CDR3 is 13 residues. The CDR3 region is CASSQDRSRRLLF. CDR3 DNA sequence: TGCGCCAGCAGCCAAGATAGGTCTAGAAGGCTCCTCTTC.

The chain is built from TRBV21-1 and TRBJ2-6; the table names TRBD1, a call not compared with the DNA. TRBV21-1 is given as a pseudogene. The CDR3 totals 15 residues. The CDR3 spells CASSRQGSGANVLTF. CDR3 nucleotides: TGTGCCAGCAGCAGGCAGGGATCTGGGGCCAACGTCCTGACTTTC.

The gene calls are TRBV2 and TRBJ1-1; D unresolved. The germline CDR1 and CDR2 sequences are SNHLY and FYNNEI. CDR3 length: 12 amino acids. Between the trimmed V and J ends, which lost 6 bases and 1 base, there was a span of 6 bases. CDR3 protein: CASSRQNTEAFF. The CDR3 coding sequence is TGTGCCAGCAGCAGACAGAACACTGAAGCTTTCTTT.

The J gene is TRBJ2-7, the V gene TRBV15, with 8 bases matching TRBD1. Germline lookup yields CDR1 LNHNV and CDR2 YYDKDF (reference sequence). The CDR3 has 14 amino acids. J was trimmed by 1 base and V by 9 bases; bases with no gene match: 8. The CDR3 nucleotides are TGTGCCACAGGATACGGGACAGGATCCTACGAGCAGTACTTC. Translation: CATGYGTGSYEQYF.

V and J are TRBV7-2 and TRBJ1-4; 7 bases fit TRBD1. Germline V lookup: CDR1 SGHTA, CDR2 FQGNSA. This CDR3 contains 15 residues. The V gene end was trimmed by 4 bases and the J gene end by 8 bases; junction bases not matched to a gene: 10. The CDR3 bases are TGTGCCAGCAGCTCCCCAGGGGGGTTGGGGGAAAAACTGTTTTTT. This sequence encodes CASSSPGGLGEKLFF.

The chain combines TRBV19 with TRBJ1-1; D call uncertain. V was trimmed by 7 bases and J by 4 bases, leaving 19 bases between them. In germline, CDR1 is LNHDA, CDR2 SQIVND (reference sequence). The CDR3 spans 15 residues. DNA of the CDR3: TGTGCCAGTATGGTCACTGGAAGAGGAGGCACTGAAGCTTTCTTT. Its translation: CASMVTGRGGTEAFF.

This chain links TRBV9 with TRBJ2-1, with D possibly TRBD2 on 6 matching bases. Trimming took off 2 bases at V and 6 bases at J, with 12 bases between the two ends. CDR1 SGDLS and CDR2 YYNGEE come from the germline V gene. This CDR3 spans 14 amino acids. CDR3 sequence: CASSVRESPNEQFF. The CDR3 DNA sequence: TGTGCCAGCAGCGTCCGGGAGTCCCCCAATGAGCAGTTCTTC.

The V call is TRBV6-5, the J call TRBJ1-2; 8 bases match TRBD1. The V segment lost 2 bases and the J segment 4 bases; nucleotides outside the gene matches: 9. This CDR3 comprises 16 residues. CDR1 is MNHEY and CDR2 is SVGAGI in the germline V gene. The CDR3 DNA reads as TGTGCCAGCAGTTACACCCAAGGACAGGGTTTCTATGGCTACACCTTC. Translating it yields CASSYTQGQGFYGYTF.

The chain joins TRBV5-6 to TRBJ2-3, with D possibly being TRBD2 (5 bases). V lost 6 bases and J lost 2, with 19 bases in between. CDR3 length equals 16 residues. Germline CDR1 and CDR2: SGHDT and YYEEEE. CDR3 coding DNA: TGTGCCAGCACCGTGAGAGGGCAGCCAGCCACAGATACGCAGTATTTT. This translates into CASTVRGQPATDTQYF.

The chain combines TRBV9 with TRBJ2-7; D uncertain. The V gene lost 1 base and the J gene lost 5 bases, with 13 bases spanning the gap. The CDR3 consists of 14 residues. CDR1 SGDLS and CDR2 YYNGEE come from the germline V gene. DNA for the CDR3: TGTGCCAGCAGCGTATCCCGACGGAGTCACGAGCAGTACTTC. Protein sequence: CASSVSRRSHEQYF.

This rearrangement joins TRBV18 to TRBJ2-7; 8 bases agree with TRBD1. The V gene's germline CDR1 is KGHSH and CDR2 LQKENI. J gave up 6 bases and V 4 bases, and 8 bases lay outside the gene matches. The CDR3 sequence is 14 residues long. The CDR3 loop is CASSLVIQGVEQYF. The CDR3, as DNA: TGTGCCAGCTCACTCGTAATACAGGGGGTCGAGCAGTACTTC.

The V call is TRBV6-1, the J call TRBJ2-7, with D unresolved. The CDR3 covers 13 residues. The germline V gene encodes CDR1 MNHNS and CDR2 SASEGT. The V and J ends lost 5 bases and 1 base respectively, with 9 bases between them. The CDR3 spells CASSYTESYEQYF. DNA for the CDR3: TGTGCCAGCAGTTATACAGAATCCTACGAGCAGTACTTC.

This chain connects TRBV7-9 to TRBJ2-1, with 11 bases identical to TRBD2. The CDR3 has 16 amino acids. After removal of 6 bases from V and 1 base from J, the junction contained 5 bases not matched to a gene. Per germline, CDR1 SEHNR and CDR2 FQNEAQ (reference sequence). The CDR3 is CASRTSGSGSYNEQFF. In DNA form, the CDR3 reads TGTGCCAGCAGAACTAGCGGGAGTGGATCCTACAATGAGCAGTTCTTC.

V gene TRBV5-1 combines with J gene TRBJ2-1, with 7 bases fitting TRBD2. V shed 0 bases, J shed 7 bases, and the junction held 10 bases outside the gene matches. The CDR3 totals 16 residues. Germline CDR1 SGHRS, CDR2 YFSETQ. CDR3 protein: CASSLAGGNRGNEQFF. The CDR3 DNA sequence: TGCGCCAGCAGCTTGGCCGGGGGGAACCGAGGAAATGAGCAGTTCTTC.

This chain uses TRBV7-2 with TRBJ1-1, with 7 bases fitting TRBD1. The CDR3 runs 15 residues. Germline values: CDR1 SGHTA, CDR2 FQGNSA. J gave up 5 bases and V 5 bases, and 11 bases lay outside the gene matches. CDR3 sequence reads: CASSRPRGQGTEAFF. CDR3 nucleotides: TGTGCCAGCAGCCGACCGAGGGGGCAGGGGACTGAAGCTTTCTTT.

This chain uses TRBV21-1 with TRBJ1-4. TRBV21-1 is a recognized pseudogene. The CDR3 loop spans 16 amino acids. This chain's CDR3 is CASSKGTSGVREKLFF. For the CDR3, the DNA is TGTGCCAGCAGCAAAGGAACCTCGGGGGTTAGAGAAAAACTGTTTTTT.

This sequence joins TRBV11-2 and TRBJ2-3; tentative D call: TRBD1 (5 bases). CDR3 length: 13 amino acids. CDR1 is SGHAT, CDR2 FQNNGV, per germline. V was cut by 2 bases and J by 3 bases, with 6 bases left in between. The DNA for the CDR3 is TGTGCCAGCAGCTTAAAGGGGACAGATACGCAGTATTTT. The encoded protein is CASSLKGTDTQYF.

The rearrangement links TRBV5-6 to TRBJ2-2, with 7 nucleotides matching TRBD1. Trimming removed 4 bases from V and 1 base from J; junction bases left unmatched: 10. The CDR3 is 17 amino acids. Germline V gene data show CDR1 as SGHDT and CDR2 as YYEEEE. Written as DNA, the CDR3 is TGTGCCAGCAGCCTCGACAGGGATAGTAGGAACACCGGGGAGCTGTTTTTT. Protein: CASSLDRDSRNTGELFF.

The chain joins TRBV5-1 to TRBJ1-6; D uncertain. The CDR3 runs to 17 residues. V was cut by 3 bases and J by 7 bases, with 20 bases left in between. The germline V gene encodes CDR1 SGHRS and CDR2 YFSETQ. The CDR3 spells CASSSIPLGVDNSPLHF. Here the CDR3 DNA reads TGCGCCAGCAGCTCCATCCCGCTCGGGGTCGACAATTCACCCCTCCACTTT.

The chain has TRBV19 and TRBJ1-4; perhaps TRBD1 as D (5 bases). The V end was cut by 7 bases, the J end by 0 bases, with 12 bases between. Germline CDR1 LNHDA, CDR2 SQIVND (reference sequence). This CDR3 has 15 amino acids. DNA for the CDR3: TGTGCCAGTACGGGACCGGGAGCAACTAATGAAAAACTGTTTTTT. Translated: CASTGPGATNEKLFF.

This chain connects TRBV10-3 to TRBJ2-1, with 7 bases identical to TRBD2. Trimming removed 0 bases from V and 5 bases from J; junction bases left unmatched: 10. CDR3 length: 17 amino acids. Germline V CDR1 and CDR2: ENHRY, SYGVKD. This chain's CDR3 is CAISESGLAVSNNEQFF. The CDR3 DNA is TGTGCCATCAGTGAGTCGGGGCTAGCGGTCTCTAACAATGAGCAGTTCTTC.

V usage is TRBV4-2 and J usage is TRBJ2-1; D is possibly TRBD2 (6 bases). The CDR3 runs to 20 residues. Deletions cut 5 bases from V and 0 bases from J, with 26 bases between. The germline CDR1 and CDR2 sequences are LGHNA and YNFKEQ. In DNA form, the CDR3 reads TGTGCCAGCAGCTTATTCGCCGTGCGGGGCTCCCCGGACTCCTACAATGAGCAGTTCTTC. Amino acids: CASSLFAVRGSPDSYNEQFF.

The chain is built from TRBV4-1 and TRBJ2-3; D may be TRBD1 (5 bases). From germline, CDR1 is MGHRA and CDR2 YSYEKL. The CDR3 covers 15 residues. Trimming took off 4 bases at V and 3 bases at J, with 14 bases between the two ends. The CDR3 DNA is TGCGCCAGCAGCCCGGGTGACAGAAGGACAGATACGCAGTATTTT. Protein: CASSPGDRRTDTQYF.

The chain carries TRBV18 and TRBJ2-7; D may be TRBD1 (5 bases). V lost 6 bases, J lost 4 bases, and 13 bases lay in between. Germline values: CDR1 KGHSH, CDR2 LQKENI. The CDR3 contains 13 residues. CDR3 region: CASSLSTAYEQYF. The CDR3 DNA sequence: TGTGCCAGCTCGCTGTCGACAGCTTACGAGCAGTACTTC.

The genes are TRBV11-2 and TRBJ1-6; 10 bases are shared with TRBD1. Trimming cost V 4 bases and J 7 bases; bases outside gene matches: 1. The germline V gene encodes CDR1 SGHAT and CDR2 FQNNGV. The CDR3 spans 14 residues. CDR3 DNA sequence: TGTGCCAGCAGCTGGGACAGGGGAAATTCACCCCTCCACTTT. Amino acids: CASSWDRGNSPLHF.

The CDR3 nucleotides are TGTGCCAGTAGGGCCGGGTTTGTGCCTAGCGGCTACACCTTC. Translating it yields CASRAGFVPSGYTF. This chain uses TRBV6-1 with TRBJ1-2; D is ambiguous. The germline V and J ends were trimmed by 9 bases and 8 bases, with 22 bases remaining between them. The germline CDR1 and CDR2 sequences are MNHNS and SASEGT. The CDR3 consists of 14 residues.

The chain joins TRBV28 to TRBJ2-7; D is unclear. Germline CDR1 MDHEN, CDR2 SYDVKM. The V and J ends lost 4 bases and 2 bases respectively, with 18 bases between them. CDR3 size: 16 residues. This CDR3 is CASSYHRDSSTYEQYF. CDR3 coding DNA: TGTGCCAGCAGTTATCATCGAGACTCTTCAACCTACGAGCAGTACTTC.

The chain recombines TRBV5-6 with TRBJ1-1; D is unresolved. Germline CDR1 and CDR2: SGHDT and YYEEEE. Trimming took off 1 base at V and 1 base at J, with 8 bases between the two ends. CDR3 length equals 14 residues. The CDR3 sequence is CASSLPGSNTEAFF. The CDR3 bases are TGTGCCAGCAGCTTGCCAGGATCGAACACTGAAGCTTTCTTT.